This T cell receptor beta chain derives from a study of preoperative IRX-2 immunotherapy in early breast cancer. The treatment is: preoperative locoregional IRX-2 cytokine immunotherapy. Samples came from a phase Ib trial of preoperative locoregional IRX-2 cytokine immunotherapy. TCRdb's copy holds only in-frame clones and misses some; the assay was immunoSEQ multiplex PCR. The sample shows under 40,000 clones, approximately 89% of them seen only once. V shed 1 base and J 9 bases; nucleotides not matched to a gene: 4. CDR1 is LGHNT and CDR2 is FRNRAP in the germline V gene. The CDR3 is 14 amino acids.

The sequence came from a human donor with breast cancer. Sequencing used tumor tissue, obtained after IRX-2 immunotherapy. The chain uses TRBV12-5 and TRBJ2-4, with 9 nucleotides matching TRBD1. The CDR3 region has the DNA TGTGCTAGTGGTTTGGCGGGACAGGGTGGCATTCAGTACTTC. It translates to CASGLAGQGGIQYF.